The entry that follows covers one T cell receptor beta chain sequence. Its antigen is still unknown. No clone much larger than this one lies a single base away; base qualities are absent. TCRbeta CDR3 regions were amplified from genomic DNA using the immunoSEQ Assay, a bias-controlled multiplex PCR. The original methods were these. The number of nucleated cells in each sample was estimated from the amplification of reference gene primers within the assay. To quantify the absolute abundance of each unique TCRbeta CDR3 rearrangement, sequence reads were collapsed and filtered. For each sample, productive Simpson clonality was calculated as the square root of Simpson's diversity index over productive rearrangements. The clones in this table, taken by TCRdb from immuneACCESS, are in-frame only. Not every clone is retained; where verified, under half of the shortfall comes from an unresolved V gene, and the cause of the rest is unknown. V and J calls and clone size follow that table, whereas D and trimming were derived from the DNA. The table for this sample lists around 260,000 clones; 80% to 95% of them were counted only once. Of the sample, approximately 1.2% is held by the ten largest clones.

This sample stems from a study of blood T cell repertoires in COVID-19 (dated by TCRdb to the early 2020s). Turning to the overall study: The collaborator samples originated in the United States, Italy and Spain and spanned the acute and convalescent phases of COVID-19. The repertoires were released in a freely available public database meant as a resource for research on the immune response to SARS-CoV-2. Where HLA class I and class II types were available, the types were taken from metadata supplied by the sample provider, not from assay-based typing. The prospective study material was composed of cDNA or gDNA derived from T cells, B-cell-depleted T cells, or PBMCs. The sample metadata nearly always contained a de-identified subject ID, COVID-19 status, age in years and sex. Samples came from the ongoing ImmuneRACE study (first 160 participants) plus 1,254 subjects from 6 global collaborators. The dataset comprised deeply sampled blood TCRbeta repertoires from subjects exposed to, actively infected with, or recovered from COVID-19. Overall study results and their limits: The quantity of clinical and demographic metadata differed by source and by participant and was supplied without curation.

Participants in the prospective study were enrolled through a virtual design, were aged roughly 18 to 100 years, and lived in some 24 United States geographic areas. In the prospective study, participants were assigned to cohorts based on the clinical history participants reported in a screening survey and a study questionnaire. Recovered participants in ImmuneRACE Cohort 3 were defined as having two consecutive negative NP/OP PCR tests, clearance from a healthcare professional, or resolution of symptoms. Mobile phlebotomists in the prospective study collected whole blood, serum and a nasopharyngeal or oropharyngeal swab from every participant. Participants in the prospective study had the option to provide additional blood draws and questionnaires over an approximately 2-month period. Prospective study blood samples were shipped either frozen or at room temperature before DNA extraction. Its CDR3 holds 16 amino acids, cysteine through phenylalanine. Only the CDR3 DNA is retained, 48 bases long and in frame from the first base. V drops 0 bases and J drops 7 bases, leaving 16 bases in between. The germline V gene encodes CDR1 SGHRS and CDR2 YFSETQ.

The origin of this receptor is a woman aged 25-40 years who had recovered from COVID-19. Sequencing was carried out using PBMCs or T cells enriched from blood (not recorded which). Here the chain combines TRBV5-1 and TRBJ1-4; TRBD1 might be the D gene, on 6 matching bases. The nucleotides are TGCGCCAGCAGCTTGGCCTCAGGGGCGTTGGGTGAAAAACTGTTTTTT. Translated, this is CASSLASGALGEKLFF.